The rows below give T cell receptor beta chains drawn from one sample of a study of glioma-infiltrating T cells. Via MiXCR, TCRdb re-called the multiplex PCR reads, giving one row per CDR3 protein. This sample has over 120,000 distinct CDR3 sequences, with around 42% found just once. The sequenced material came from glioma tissue, nonneoplastic brain tissue, or PBMCs (not recorded which). All receptors come from a human donor with low-grade glioma or glioblastoma, undergoing nonglioma brain surgery, or in good health (not recorded which). Each CDR3 is given with its conserved first and last residue. A D gene is named only where the DNA matches it firmly. Clone sizes are given selectively: once, few, many, or a class where the clone is expanded.

TRBV19,TRBJ2-2,NA,NA,TGTGCCAGTAGCCCGGTAGACAGGCACACCGGGGAGCTGTTTTTT,CASSPVDRHTGELFF
TRBV20-1,TRBJ1-2,NA,NA,TGCAGTGCGGGACACAATGGCTACACCTTC,CSAGHNGYTF
TRBV20-1,TRBJ2-5,TRBD2,once,TGCAGTGCTAGAGGGAGCGGGACGCAAGAGACCCAGTACTTC,CSARGSGTQETQYF
TRBV20-1,TRBJ1-2,TRBD1,NA,TGCAGTGCCCGAAGATCCGGGACAGGGGTCTATGGCTACACCTTC,CSARRSGTGVYGYTF
TRBV20-1,TRBJ2-5,NA,few,TGCAGTGCTACGACGACAGAAGAAGAGACCCAGTACTTC,CSATTTEEETQYF
TRBV7-2,TRBJ1-2,NA,NA,TGTGCCCGCAGCTTCAAGGGGTCGAAAGGCTACACCTTC,CARSFKGSKGYTF
TRBV11-2,TRBJ1-1,NA,NA,TGTGCCAGCAGCTTCCCCAGGGAGGGCAGCGCGAACACTGAAGCTTTCTTT,CASSFPREGSANTEAFF
TRBV5-1,TRBJ1-1,TRBD1,NA,TGCGCCAGCAGCGAAACTACAGGGGTCACTGAAGCTTTCTTT,CASSETTGVTEAFF
TRBV20-1,TRBJ2-3,TRBD1,NA,TGCAGTGCTCCGAGAGGGGGCGATCTAACAGATACGCAGTATTTT,CSAPRGGDLTDTQYF
TRBV12-3/TRBV12-4,TRBJ2-1,TRBD1,few,TGTGCCAGCAGTTTGGGACAGGGTTCTAGTGAGCAGTTCTTC,CASSLGQGSSEQFF
TRBV20-1,TRBJ1-2,TRBD1,NA,TGCAGTGCTCCTGGGGACAGGGTCGGCTACACCTTC,CSAPGDRVGYTF
TRBV7-9,TRBJ2-2,NA,NA,TGTGCCAGCATGGGGATGGGGGAGACGAACACCGGGGAGCTGTTTTTT,CASMGMGETNTGELFF
TRBV6-1,TRBJ2-1,TRBD2,many,TGTGCCAGCAGTCTGACTAGCGGACAATACAATGAGCAGTTCTTC,CASSLTSGQYNEQFF
TRBV6-1,TRBJ1-2,TRBD1,few,TGTGCCAACGGACAGGGCCCTGGCTATGGCTACACCTTC,CANGQGPGYGYTF
TRBV18,TRBJ1-1,NA,few,TGTGCCAGCTCTAGTAGCAGTTTGAACACTGAAGCTTTCTTT,CASSSSSLNTEAFF
TRBV4-1,TRBJ2-1,TRBD2,NA,TGCGCCAGCAGCCAATCTGGTGGCGGGAGGATTGAGCAGTTCTTC,CASSQSGGGRIEQFF
TRBV20-1,TRBJ1-2,NA,NA,TGCAGTGCTCTCAGGGACGACAGTAACTATGGCTACACCTTC,CSALRDDSNYGYTF
TRBV20-1,TRBJ2-7,NA,NA,TGCAGTGCTACCAGGGCGCCCTACGAGCAGTACTTC,CSATRAPYEQYF
TRBV27,TRBJ1-4,NA,NA,TGTGCCAGCAGTCCTCCAGGCACTAATGAAAAACTGTTTTTT,CASSPPGTNEKLFF
TRBV7-2,TRBJ1-1,NA,once,TGTGCCAGCAGCCTTCCAGGGGATGAAGCTTTCTTT,CASSLPGDEAFF
TRBV12-3/TRBV12-4,TRBJ2-2,NA,NA,TGTGCCAGCAGTTTAAGCGAGAGGGAGCTGTTTTTT,CASSLSERELFF
TRBV27,TRBJ2-1,TRBD1,NA,TGTGCCAGCAAAGGACAGGAGGCTTACAATGAGCAGCTCTTC,CASKGQEAYNEQLF
TRBV20-1,TRBJ2-1,NA,few,TGCAGTGCTACCACTTACAGGGATGAGCAGTTCTTC,CSATTYRDEQFF
TRBV6-1,TRBJ1-5,NA,NA,TGTGCCAGCGCGGGCAATCAGCCCCAGCATTTT,CASAGNQPQHF
TRBV20-1,TRBJ1-2,TRBD1,NA,TGCAGTGCGAGGACAGGCCCGCTAGGGACCTTC,CSARTGPLGTF
TRBV6-2/TRBV6-3,TRBJ1-6,TRBD1,NA,TGTGCCAGCAGTTCAAGACCTCATACAGGGGGTAATAATTCACCCCTCCACTTT,CASSSRPHTGGNNSPLHF
TRBV15,TRBJ1-5,NA,NA,TGTGCCACCAGCAGAGATTGGGGGGCAAGCCATCAGCCCCAGCATTTT,CATSRDWGASHQPQHF
TRBV6-2/TRBV6-3,TRBJ2-2,NA,NA,TGTGCCAGCAGTCCGTGGACAGTAGGCACCGGGGAGCTGTTTTTT,CASSPWTVGTGELFF
TRBV7-9,TRBJ2-3,TRBD1,few,TGTGCCAGCAGCTTAGGCAGGGGGCACGCAGATACGCAGTATTTT,CASSLGRGHADTQYF